Presented here are 21 T cell receptor beta chains from one specimen sequenced in a study of T cells after yellow fever vaccination. TCRdb itself ran the 5' RACE reads through MiXCR, one entry per CDR3 protein. In the table there are 620,000 or so distinct CDR3 sequences, approximately 13% of which are singletons. The specimen was PBMCs, collected on the day of the yellow fever booster vaccination. Every receptor here comes from a man aged 25 to 40 who received the YFV17D yellow fever vaccine.

This clonotype came up many times. The chain carries TRBV11-1 and TRBJ2-7; either TRBD1 or TRBD2 may fit D (5 bases each). This CDR3 has 19 amino acids. Germline V gene lookup returns CDR1 SGHAT and CDR2 FQDESV (reference sequence). Trimming stripped 2 bases from V and 2 bases from J, with 25 bases between. This CDR3 is CASSLYLGAPRVSTYEQYF. The DNA for the CDR3 is TGTGCCAGCAGCTTATATTTGGGAGCCCCCAGGGTCTCGACCTACGAGCAGTACTTC.

The V gene is TRBV20-1, the J gene TRBJ2-1; 7 bases line up with TRBD2. The CDR3 covers 15 residues. Looked up from germline, CDR1 is DFQATT and CDR2 is SNEGSKA (reference sequence). The V segment lost 0 bases and the J segment 3 bases; nucleotides outside the gene matches: 5. As DNA, the CDR3 is TGCAGTGCTAGAGATAGGGGCGGGGGCTACAATGAGCAGTTCTTC. Encoded protein: CSARDRGGGYNEQFF.

Only a few counts were recorded for this clonotype. The J gene is TRBJ2-7, the V gene TRBV3-1; D remains unclear. The ends were cut back, 1 base at V and 2 bases at J, with 12 bases in the middle. This CDR3 is built from 15 residues. Germline loops: CDR1 LGHDT, CDR2 YNNKEL (reference sequence). CDR3 amino acids: CASSQAMAVTYEQYF. The CDR3 DNA follows: TGTGCCAGCAGCCAAGCCATGGCAGTGACCTACGAGCAGTACTTC.

This chain connects TRBV6-8 to TRBJ1-1, with TRBD1 identical over 10 bases. Germline V gives CDR1 MNHGY, CDR2 SAAAGT. The CDR3 consists of 15 residues. The junction had 7 bases not matched to a gene; V was cut back by 5 bases and J by 4 bases. The CDR3 DNA sequence: TGTGCCAGCAGTCACCGGGACAGGGGAAGCACTGAAGCTTTCTTT. Protein sequence: CASSHRDRGSTEAFF.

This clonotype was detected ten times or more. The rearrangement uses TRBV29-1 and TRBJ2-7, with 7 positions matching TRBD1. Per germline, CDR1 SQVTM and CDR2 ANQGSEA. Unmatched junction bases numbered 3, after V lost 1 base and J lost 0 bases. The CDR3 totals 14 residues. The CDR3 protein is CSVEGTGTSYEQYF. Here the CDR3 DNA reads TGCAGCGTTGAAGGGACAGGAACCTCCTACGAGCAGTACTTC.

This clonotype was recorded a few times. The chain combines TRBV7-2 with TRBJ1-1, with D hard to call. V lost 5 bases, J lost 4 bases, and 11 bases lay in between. The CDR3 length is 13 residues. Germline V lookup: CDR1 SGHTA, CDR2 FQGNSA. CDR3 nucleotide sequence: TGTGCCAGCAGCGGTCGGGATCTCACTGAAGCTTTCTTT. This translates into CASSGRDLTEAFF.

The sample holds many counts of this clonotype. The chain links TRBV7-9 to TRBJ2-7; 7 bases align to TRBD2. The CDR3 has 17 residues. The J segment lost 3 bases and the V segment lost 5 bases, leaving 16 bases of the junction unmatched. CDR1 and CDR2 from the germline V gene are SEHNR and FQNEAQ (reference sequence). The CDR3 sequence: CASSETSERPGGYEQYF. DNA for the CDR3: TGTGCCAGCAGCGAAACTAGCGAGAGGCCCGGGGGCTACGAGCAGTACTTC.

This clonotype showed up many times. The genes are TRBV7-2 and TRBJ1-2; 7 bases are shared with TRBD1. The J segment lost 4 bases and the V segment lost 4 bases, leaving 9 bases of the junction unmatched. The germline V gene has CDR1 SGHTA and CDR2 FQGNSA. The CDR3 is 15 amino acids. CDR3 sequence reads: CASSSGQVRSYGYTF. The CDR3 nucleotides read TGTGCCAGCAGCTCCGGACAGGTCAGGAGCTATGGCTACACCTTC.

The V call is TRBV20-1, the J call TRBJ1-1, with D tentatively TRBD1 (5 bases). The germline V and J ends were trimmed by 3 bases and 2 bases, with 13 bases remaining between them. The CDR3 loop spans 14 amino acids. Germline V gene sequence: CDR1 DFQATT, CDR2 SNEGSKA (reference sequence). CDR3 nucleotides: TGCAGTGCTAGGCCGGGACGGTCAAACACTGAAGCTTTCTTT. Translation gives CSARPGRSNTEAFF.

This clonotype was observed a few times. This chain uses TRBV5-6 with TRBJ2-5; D might be TRBD2 (5 bases). Between the trimmed V and J ends, which lost 5 bases and 5 bases, there was a span of 13 bases. The CDR3 extends over 13 amino acids. The V gene's germline CDR1 is SGHDT and CDR2 YYEEEE. The CDR3 is CASSREPGETQYF. Here the CDR3 DNA reads TGTGCCAGCAGTCGAGAGCCGGGGGAGACCCAGTACTTC.

This clonotype was seen only a few times. CDR3 sequence: CASSLESGPYNEQFF. CDR3 DNA: TGCGCCAGCAGCTTGGAGAGCGGACCGTACAATGAGCAGTTCTTC. V usage is TRBV5-1 and J usage is TRBJ2-1, with D perhaps matching TRBD2 (5 bases). The length of the CDR3 is 15 residues. Between the trimmed V and J ends, which lost 0 bases and 4 bases, there was a span of 11 bases. Germline V CDR1 and CDR2: SGHRS, YFSETQ. Filled out from reference TRBV5-1 and TRBJ2-1, the complete variable domain reads KAGVTQTPRYLIKTRGQQVTLSCSPISGHRSVSWYQQTPGQGLQFLFEYFSETQRNKGNFPGRFSGRQFSNSRSEMNVSTLELGDSALYLCASSLESGPYNEQFFGPGTRLTVL.

This clonotype has a count of ten or more. The chain is built from TRBV5-5 and TRBJ2-7; D remains ambiguous. The germline V gene encodes CDR1 SGHKS and CDR2 YYEKEE (reference sequence). The CDR3 extends over 15 amino acids. V was clipped by 2 bases and J by 0 bases, with 12 bases between them. CDR3 DNA sequence: TGTGCCAGCAGCTTACTCGTGACATCCTCCTACGAGCAGTACTTC. Translation: CASSLLVTSSYEQYF.

The chain joins TRBV12-3 or TRBV12-4 to TRBJ2-1, with 8 bases matching TRBD2. The CDR3 runs 15 residues. V trimming: 8 bases; J trimming: 4 bases; junction bases outside the gene matches: 10. In nucleotides, the CDR3 is TGTGCCAGCGGGAGCGGGCTAGCGGGTTACAATGAGCAGTTCTTC. It specifies CASGSGLAGYNEQFF.

This sequence joins TRBV12-3 or TRBV12-4 and TRBJ2-2; no definite D call. Trimming removed 3 bases from V and 3 bases from J, with 5 bases in between. The CDR3 extends over 13 amino acids. CDR3 DNA: TGTGCCAGCAGTTTTGTGGACACCGGGGAGCTGTTTTTT. It is translated as CASSFVDTGELFF.

The chain recombines TRBV3-1 with TRBJ2-7; D may correspond to TRBD1 or TRBD2 (5 bases each). From germline, CDR1 is LGHDT and CDR2 YNNKEL (reference sequence). This CDR3 comprises 14 residues. The germline V and J ends were trimmed by 0 bases and 2 bases, with 8 bases remaining between them. In DNA form, the CDR3 reads TGTGCCAGCAGCCAAGATTGGGGGACCTACGAGCAGTACTTC. Translation gives CASSQDWGTYEQYF.

The V call is TRBV20-1, the J call TRBJ2-1; 12 nucleotides line up with TRBD2. Germline CDR1 and CDR2: DFQATT and SNEGSKA (reference sequence). The CDR3 totals 18 residues. V dropped 6 bases and J dropped 9; count of bases not matched to a gene: 21. CDR3 protein: CSAQSDPGLAGPRGEQFF. CDR3 DNA sequence: TGCAGTGCCCAGAGCGATCCGGGACTAGCGGGTCCCCGTGGTGAGCAGTTCTTC.

The CDR3 nucleotides read TGTGCCAGCAGTTTAGCACAGGGAGTAAAACTGTTTTTT. This sequence encodes CASSLAQGVKLFF. This rearrangement joins TRBV12-3 or TRBV12-4 to TRBJ1-4; D possibly corresponds to TRBD1 (6 bases). The V and J ends lost 0 bases and 10 bases respectively, with 9 bases between them. The CDR3 totals 13 residues.

This chain joins TRBV5-4 and TRBJ2-1; D remains ambiguous. The CDR3 spans 15 residues. V shed 2 bases and J shed 7 bases, with 16 bases lying between them. CDR1 and CDR2 (germline): SGHNT, YYREEE (reference sequence). The CDR3 region has the DNA TGTGCCAGCAGCTTTGGATCAAGGGAAGTGAATGAGCAGTTCTTC. Protein sequence: CASSFGSREVNEQFF.

This clonotype appeared many times. This chain uses TRBV24-1 with TRBJ1-5; D call uncertain. The V end lost 9 bases, the J end lost 3 bases, and 5 bases lay between the germline ends. The CDR3 runs to 11 residues. Germline CDR1 is KGHDR and CDR2 is SFDVKD. The CDR3 here is CATGANQPQHF. The CDR3 DNA reads as TGTGCCACCGGTGCCAATCAGCCCCAGCATTTT.

The chain carries TRBV7-9 and TRBJ2-7; D unclear. The V gene lost 1 base and the J gene lost 7 bases, with 11 bases spanning the gap. From germline, CDR1 is SEHNR and CDR2 FQNEAQ (reference sequence). This CDR3 has 13 amino acids. The CDR3 reads CASSLVSLGEQYF. As DNA, the CDR3 is TGTGCCAGCAGCTTAGTCAGTCTCGGGGAGCAGTACTTC. Based on the CDR3 plus reference TRBV7-9 and TRBJ2-7, the full variable domain is DTGVSQNPRHKITKRGQNVTFRCDPISEHNRLYWYRQTLGQGPEFLTYFQNEAQLEKSRLLSDRFSAERPKGSFSTLEIQRTEQGDSAMYLCASSLVSLGEQYFGPGTRLTVT.

This clonotype was found a few times. The chain couples TRBV21-1 to TRBJ2-7. TRBV21-1 is annotated as a pseudogene. CDR3 length equals 17 residues. The chain's CDR3 is CASSKDDFVGESYEQYF. The DNA of the CDR3 is TGTGCCAGCAGCAAAGACGATTTCGTCGGTGAGTCCTACGAGCAGTACTTC.